This TCR beta chain was retrieved from a study of beta chain features in type 1 diabetes. Study context: All samples yielded roughly 100,000,000 examined sorted cells.

Germline CDR1 and CDR2: SGHTA and FQGNSA. The V end was cut by 2 bases, the J end by 6 bases, with 16 bases between. This CDR3 is 16 amino acids long. Study-wide results and limits: TCRB CDR3s were moderately but significantly shorter in Type 1 diabetes patients in all four CD4+ subsets.

What was sequenced were expressed TCRB transcripts, since all of the isolated RNA had been reverse transcribed. Data came from immunoSEQ multiplex PCR; TCRdb stores just in-frame clones and leaves some out. The sample has fewer than 550,000 clones; over 10% are singletons. This clone occurred a few times. Antigen specificity is unknown. Via CD45RO/CCR7/CD25/CD127/CD95/CD27, cells of the CD4+ naive, central memory, regulatory and stem cell-like memory subsets were sorted. Sort purity for all populations was recorded as exceeding 98%. The chain carries TRBV7-2 and TRBJ2-2, with D possibly TRBD1 on 5 matching bases. The sequencing sample was made of naive CD4+ T cells from blood. This clonotype was obtained from a woman younger than 35 in good health. CDR3 sequence: CASSLRWAGQSGELFF. CDR3 DNA: TGTGCCAGCAGCTTACGATGGGCAGGGCAGTCCGGGGAGCTGTTTTTT.